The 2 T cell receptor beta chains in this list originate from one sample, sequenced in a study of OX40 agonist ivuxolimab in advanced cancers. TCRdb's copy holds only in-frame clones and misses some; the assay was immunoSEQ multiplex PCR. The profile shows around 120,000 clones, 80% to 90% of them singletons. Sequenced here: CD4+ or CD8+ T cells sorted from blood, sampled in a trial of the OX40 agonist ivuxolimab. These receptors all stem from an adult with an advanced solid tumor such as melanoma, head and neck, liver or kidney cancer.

The CDR3 sequence is CASRSAGLNTEAFF. For the CDR3, the DNA is TGTGCCAGCAGATCCGCAGGGCTGAACACTGAAGCTTTCTTT. This sequence joins TRBV25-1 and TRBJ1-1, with D perhaps TRBD1 (5 bases). With 6 bases removed from V and 0 bases from J, the gap between germline ends came to 11 bases. The CDR3 totals 14 residues. Germline lookup yields CDR1 MGHDK and CDR2 SYGVNS. Full variable domain (rest looked up from reference TRBV25-1 and TRBJ1-1): EADIYQTPRYLVIGTGKKITLECSQTMGHDKMYWYQQDPGMELHLIHYSYGVNSTEKGDLSSESTVSRIRTEHFPLTLESARPSHTSQYLCASRSAGLNTEAFFGQGTRLTVV.

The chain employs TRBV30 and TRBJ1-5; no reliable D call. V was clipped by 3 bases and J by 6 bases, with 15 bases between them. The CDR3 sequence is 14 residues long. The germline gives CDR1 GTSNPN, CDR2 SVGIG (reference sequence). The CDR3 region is CAWSGLANGQPQHF. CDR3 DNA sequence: TGTGCCTGGAGCGGCCTGGCAAACGGTCAGCCCCAGCATTTT.